The 13 T cell receptor beta chains below come from one sample, sequenced in a study of Tregs in tolerant kidney transplant recipients. Related graft donors supplied nonmyeloablative bone marrow transplants, and mixed chimerism was transient. The method was immunoSEQ multiplex PCR; TCRdb's version includes in-frame clones alone and lacks a portion of them. This sample's table reports 9,900 or so clones. The sample consisted of CD8+ T cells from blood (PBMCs), taken 24 months after the transplant. The receptors here all came from a human patient who received a combined kidney and bone marrow transplant. Some T cells may be the graft donor's.

As regards this clone: The CDR3 is cut off 3 residues early in the read; its end comes from the germline J gene. The genes are TRBV19 and TRBJ2-7; 9 nucleotides match TRBD1. Germline V gene sequence: CDR1 LNHDA, CDR2 SQIVND (reference sequence). This CDR3 has 15 amino acids. The V segment lost 3 bases and the J segment 5 bases; nucleotides outside the gene matches: 8. The CDR3: CASSIAGTGGHEQYF. CDR3 bases read: TGTGCCAGTAGTATCGCCGGAACAGGGGGCCACGAG.

In regard to this clone: The observed sequence ends 3 residues before the CDR3 terminus, with the missing tail filled in from the germline J gene. The chain is built from TRBV18 and TRBJ2-7; D might be TRBD1 (5 bases). V was pared by 3 bases and J by 1 base, with 10 bases between. CDR3 length: 14 residues. From germline, CDR1 is KGHSH and CDR2 LQKENI. The sequenced part of the CDR3 DNA is TGTGCCAGCTCACCCAAGACAGATTCCTACGAG. This codes for CASSPKTDSYE. The full CDR3 protein reads CASSPKTDSYEQYF.

A word on this clone: Read data end 3 residues before the CDR3 end; the end is taken from the germline J gene. J is TRBJ2-1 and V is TRBV5-1; 14 bases map to TRBD2. The germline V gene encodes CDR1 SGHRS and CDR2 YFSETQ. V gave up 4 bases and J gave up 5 bases; unmatched junction bases: 5. The CDR3 spans 16 residues. The DNA read from the CDR3 is TGCGCCAGCAGCCCTCCGACTAGCGGGAGGGACAATGAG. Its protein is CASSPPTSGRDNE. The CDR3 in its entirety is CASSPPTSGRDNEQFF.

Regarding this clone: Read data end 3 residues before the CDR3 end; the end is taken from the germline J gene. The V call is TRBV5-4, the J call TRBJ2-7; tentative D call: TRBD2 (5 bases). The CDR3 extends over 13 amino acids. Trimming left V 5 bases short and J 5 bases short, with 14 bases between. Germline loops: CDR1 SGHNT, CDR2 YYREEE (reference sequence). The part of the CDR3 DNA that was read is TGTGCCAGCAGTTTCTTAGCGTCCCACGAG. Translated, it gives CASSFLASHE. In full, the CDR3 is CASSFLASHEQYF.

About this clone itself: The read ends 3 residues shy of where the CDR3 ends; the end is completed using the germline J gene. The gene calls are TRBV13 and TRBJ1-4, with 8 nucleotides matching TRBD1. The junction had 5 bases not matched to a gene; V was cut back by 1 base and J by 7 bases. The length of the CDR3 is 15 residues. CDR1 is PRHDT, CDR2 FYEKMQ, per germline (reference sequence). CDR3 sequence reads: CASSLAGQGVEKLFF. The DNA read from the CDR3 is TGTGCCAGCAGCTTAGCTGGACAGGGTGTTGAAAAA. Full variable domain (outside the CDR3, taken from reference TRBV13 and TRBJ1-4): AAGVIQSPRHLIKEKRETATLKCYPIPRHDTVYWYQQGPGQDPQFLISFYEKMQSDKGSIPDRFSAQQFSDYHSELNMSSLELGDSALYFCASSLAGQGVEKLFFGSGTQLSVL.

Points on this clone: The read terminates 3 residues ahead of where the CDR3 ends, so the germline J gene completes it. The chain links TRBV12-3 or TRBV12-4 to TRBJ2-7; TRBD1 is a possible D gene (6 bases). V was cut by 5 bases and J by 5 bases, with 13 bases left in between. This CDR3 spans 13 amino acids. This chain's CDR3 is CASSPGQGNEQYF. The part of the CDR3 DNA that was read is TGTGCCAGCAGTCCCGGGCAGGGGAACGAG.

Comment on this clone: The read halts 3 residues ahead of the CDR3 end, with the missing end drawn from the germline J gene. The chain recombines TRBV6-2 or TRBV6-3 with TRBJ2-7; D is possibly TRBD1 (5 bases). Germline CDR1 MNHEY, CDR2 SVGEGT. V was trimmed by 2 bases and J by 3 bases, leaving 11 bases between them. The CDR3 extends over 14 amino acids. CDR3 DNA, as far as it was read: TGTGCCAGCAGTTACGCTGACAGCTACTACGAG. It translates to CASSYADSYYE. The full CDR3 sequence reads CASSYADSYYEQYF.

Concerning this clone itself: Read data end 3 residues before the CDR3 end; the end is taken from the germline J gene. The chain has TRBV9 and TRBJ2-7; 8 nucleotides align to TRBD1. Trimming at V came to 0 bases and at J to 4 bases, leaving 3 bases not matched to a gene. This CDR3 comprises 14 residues. Germline CDR1 SGDLS, CDR2 YYNGEE. This CDR3 reads CASSVADRAYEQYF. CDR3 DNA (partial): TGTGCCAGCAGCGTAGCGGACAGGGCGTACGAG. The variable domain in full, completed from reference TRBV9 and TRBJ2-7, reads DSGVTQTPKHLITATGQRVTLRCSPRSGDLSVYWYQQSLDQGLQFLIQYYNGEERAKGNILERFSAQQFPDLHSELNLSSLELGDSALYFCASSVADRAYEQYFGPGTRLTVT.

On this clone: The CDR3 end falls 3 residues outside the read, so it is completed with the germline J gene. This sequence joins TRBV11-2 and TRBJ1-4, with D perhaps TRBD1 (6 bases). Germline CDR1 SGHAT, CDR2 FQNNGV. The CDR3 runs to 15 residues. Trimming took off 2 bases at V and 7 bases at J, with 14 bases between the two ends. Partial CDR3 DNA: TGTGCCAGCAGCTTATCGCCAGGGGCGAGTGAAAAA. This sequence encodes CASSLSPGASEK. The whole CDR3 protein reads CASSLSPGASEKLFF.

As regards this clone: The read gets to within 3 residues of the CDR3 end, and the germline J gene fills in the rest. The chain uses TRBV20-1 and TRBJ2-7; 11 nucleotides align to TRBD2. V dropped 0 bases and J dropped 3; count of bases not matched to a gene: 4. This CDR3 spans 15 amino acids. Germline V lookup: CDR1 DFQATT, CDR2 SNEGSKA (reference sequence). The CDR3 region is CSARDPLAGGYEQYF. The covered CDR3 bases are TGCAGTGCTAGAGATCCCCTAGCGGGAGGCTACGAG.

Measured by frequency, this clone is medium-sized. The sequenced fragment ends 3 residues before the CDR3 boundary, so the rest is inferred from the germline J gene. This sequence joins TRBV6-2 or TRBV6-3 and TRBJ2-3, with 10 bases fitting TRBD2. The CDR3 is 16 residues long. Trimming took 4 bases from V and 2 from J; bases not matched to a gene: 6. Germline V CDR1 and CDR2: MNHEY, SVGEGT. CDR3: CASSSRAGGVTDTQYF. Partial CDR3 DNA: TGTGCCAGCAGTTCACGAGCGGGGGGGGTCACAGATACG.

Notes on this clone: The read gets to within 3 residues of the CDR3 end, and the germline J gene fills in the rest. The chain employs TRBV5-1 and TRBJ1-1; 8 bases are shared with TRBD1. The CDR3 has 13 amino acids. Looked up from germline, CDR1 is SGHRS and CDR2 is YFSETQ. Unmatched junction bases numbered 8, after V lost 6 bases and J lost 7 bases. The CDR3 loop reads CASNPQGGNEAFF. The sequenced CDR3 bases are TGCGCCAGCAACCCACAGGGGGGGAATGAA.

Remarks on this clone: The CDR3 end lies 3 residues beyond the end of the read and is filled in from the germline J gene. The chain carries TRBV6-4 and TRBJ2-1; D gene uncertain. V was clipped by 1 base and J by 6 bases, with 4 bases between them. From germline, CDR1 is MRHNA and CDR2 SNTAGT. The CDR3 runs to 12 residues. CDR3 region: CASSDFGNEQFF. The sequenced part of the CDR3 DNA is TGTGCCAGCAGTGACTTCGGCAATGAG.